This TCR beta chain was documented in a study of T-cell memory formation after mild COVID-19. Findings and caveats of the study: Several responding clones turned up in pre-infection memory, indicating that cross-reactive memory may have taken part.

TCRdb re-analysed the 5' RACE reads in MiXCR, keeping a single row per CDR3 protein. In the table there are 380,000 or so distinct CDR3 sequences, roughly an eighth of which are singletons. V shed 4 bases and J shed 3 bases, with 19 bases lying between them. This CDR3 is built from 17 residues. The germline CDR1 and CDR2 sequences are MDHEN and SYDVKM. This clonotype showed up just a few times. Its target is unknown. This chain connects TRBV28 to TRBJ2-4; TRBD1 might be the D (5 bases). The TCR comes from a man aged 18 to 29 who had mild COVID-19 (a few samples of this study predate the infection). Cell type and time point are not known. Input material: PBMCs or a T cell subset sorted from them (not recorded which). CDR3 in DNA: TGTGCCAGCAGTTCACAGCGACAGACCTTTAGCAAAAACATTCAGTACTTC. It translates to CASSSQRQTFSKNIQYF.